This T cell receptor beta chain was found in a study of shared clonotypes between healthy human individuals. On the study more broadly: Each donor had three CD4 naive, three CD4 memory, two CD8 naive and one CD8 memory plate.

This CDR3 is built from 15 residues. Germline V gene sequence: CDR1 SGHRS, CDR2 YFSETQ. The J segment lost 8 bases and the V segment lost 4 bases, leaving 9 bases of the junction unmatched. Libraries were prepared by immunoSEQ multiplex PCR; TCRdb keeps only in-frame clonotypes and omits some of them. The sample includes around 1.6 million clones, 95% to 99% seen only once; the top ten take roughly 0.45%. Sequencing was carried out using naive CD4+ T cells sorted from blood. The subset was: CD45RA+ positively selected. The sequence was obtained from a man younger than 40 in good health. J is TRBJ1-4 and V is TRBV5-1, with 9 bases that match TRBD1. The CDR3 region is CASSPIGTGQEKLFF. CDR3 DNA: TGCGCCAGCAGCCCTATCGGGACAGGGCAAGAAAAACTGTTTTTT.